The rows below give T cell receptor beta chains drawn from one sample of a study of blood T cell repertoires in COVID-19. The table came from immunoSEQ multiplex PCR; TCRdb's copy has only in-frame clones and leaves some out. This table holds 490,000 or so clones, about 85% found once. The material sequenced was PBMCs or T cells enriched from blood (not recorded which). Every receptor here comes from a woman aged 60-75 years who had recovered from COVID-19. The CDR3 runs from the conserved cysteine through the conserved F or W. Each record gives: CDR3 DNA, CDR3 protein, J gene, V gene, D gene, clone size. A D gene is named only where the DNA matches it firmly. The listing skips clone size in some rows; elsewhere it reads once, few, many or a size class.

CDR3 DNA: TGTGCCACCCGAGCCCCAGGGGGCACTGAAGCTTTCTTT
CDR3 protein: CATRAPGGTEAFF
J gene: TRBJ1-1
V gene: TRBV15
D gene: TRBD1
clone size: -

CDR3 DNA: TGTGCCAGCAGTACATCGACAGGGGTGCATCGCAATCAGCCCCAGCATTTT
CDR3 protein: CASSTSTGVHRNQPQHF
J gene: TRBJ1-5
V gene: TRBV28
D gene: TRBD1
clone size: once

CDR3 DNA: TGTGCCAGCAGCGACCGGGAACGGGTCCATAGCAATCAGCCCCAGCATTTT
CDR3 protein: CASSDRERVHSNQPQHF
J gene: TRBJ1-5
V gene: TRBV21-1
D gene: -
clone size: -

CDR3 DNA: TGTGCCAGCAGTTTATTCGGGTACGAAGAGACCCAGTACTTC
CDR3 protein: CASSLFGYEETQYF
J gene: TRBJ2-5
V gene: TRBV27
D gene: -
clone size: medium-sized

CDR3 DNA: TGTGCCAGCAGCCCCCAACAGGGAATCCTAAACATTCAGTACTTC
CDR3 protein: CASSPQQGILNIQYF
J gene: TRBJ2-4
V gene: TRBV2
D gene: -
clone size: -

CDR3 DNA: TGCGCCAGCAGTGACCCCTATAGCAATCAGCCCCAGCATTTT
CDR3 protein: CASSDPYSNQPQHF
J gene: TRBJ1-5
V gene: TRBV10-2
D gene: -
clone size: few

CDR3 DNA: TGTGCCAGCAGACCCGACAGGGAGCTTTATCAGCCCCAGCATTTT
CDR3 protein: CASRPDRELYQPQHF
J gene: TRBJ1-5
V gene: TRBV27
D gene: TRBD1
clone size: -

CDR3 DNA: TGTGCCAGCAGCGCCCGAACCGGGACACCGAACAATGAGCAGTTCTTC
CDR3 protein: CASSARTGTPNNEQFF
J gene: TRBJ2-1
V gene: TRBV4-2
D gene: -
clone size: -

CDR3 DNA: TGTGCCAGCAATGGGGCCTTCTATGGCTACACCTTC
CDR3 protein: CASNGAFYGYTF
J gene: TRBJ1-2
V gene: TRBV6-5
D gene: -
clone size: -

CDR3 DNA: TGCGCCAGCAGCTTATGGACAGGGGGCGGGAATGAGCAGTTCTTC
CDR3 protein: CASSLWTGGGNEQFF
J gene: TRBJ2-1
V gene: TRBV5-1
D gene: TRBD1
clone size: -

CDR3 DNA: TGTGCCAGTAGTATAGGGGCCGCAAGCTACACCTTC
CDR3 protein: CASSIGAASYTF
J gene: TRBJ1-2
V gene: TRBV19
D gene: -
clone size: -

CDR3 DNA: TGTGCCAGCAGTACTTCATACAGGGATGGCTACACCTTC
CDR3 protein: CASSTSYRDGYTF
J gene: TRBJ1-2
V gene: TRBV28
D gene: -
clone size: -

CDR3 DNA: TGCGCCAGCAGTCCAGGGAGGACTGGCGCCTACGAGCAGTACTTC
CDR3 protein: CASSPGRTGAYEQYF
J gene: TRBJ2-7
V gene: TRBV4-1
D gene: -
clone size: -